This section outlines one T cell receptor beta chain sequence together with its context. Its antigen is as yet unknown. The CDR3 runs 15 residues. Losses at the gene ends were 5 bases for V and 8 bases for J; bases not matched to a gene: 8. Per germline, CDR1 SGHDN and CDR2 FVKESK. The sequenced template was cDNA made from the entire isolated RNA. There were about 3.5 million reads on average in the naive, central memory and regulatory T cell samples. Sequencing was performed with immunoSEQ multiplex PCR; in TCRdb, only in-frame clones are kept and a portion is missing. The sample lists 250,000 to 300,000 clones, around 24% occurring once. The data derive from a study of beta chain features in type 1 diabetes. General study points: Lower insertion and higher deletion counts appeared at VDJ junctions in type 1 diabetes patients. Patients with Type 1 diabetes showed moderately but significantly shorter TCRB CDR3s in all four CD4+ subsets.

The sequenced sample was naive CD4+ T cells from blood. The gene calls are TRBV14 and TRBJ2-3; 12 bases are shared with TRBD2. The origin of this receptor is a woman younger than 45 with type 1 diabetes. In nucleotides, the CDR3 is TGTGCCAGCAGCTTTCTAACTAGCGGGAGGCGTACGCAGTATTTT. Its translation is CASSFLTSGRRTQYF.